This T cell receptor (beta chain) derives from a study of blood T cell repertoires in COVID-19. The method was immunoSEQ multiplex PCR; TCRdb's version includes in-frame clones alone and lacks a portion of them. The sample contains about 87,000 clones, about 88% of which appear only once. This CDR3 has 14 residues. Germline loops: CDR1 GTSNPN, CDR2 SVGIG (reference sequence). Trimming removed 3 bases from V and 7 bases from J; junction bases left unmatched: 4. Material: peripheral blood. This clonotype was sampled from a man aged 35 to 55 with acute or convalescent COVID-19. The V and J genes are TRBV30 and TRBJ1-6; TRBD1 aligns across 9 bases. This CDR3 reads CAWRPGTGNSPLHF. The CDR3 coding sequence is TGTGCCTGGAGACCAGGGACAGGGAATTCACCCCTCCACTTT.